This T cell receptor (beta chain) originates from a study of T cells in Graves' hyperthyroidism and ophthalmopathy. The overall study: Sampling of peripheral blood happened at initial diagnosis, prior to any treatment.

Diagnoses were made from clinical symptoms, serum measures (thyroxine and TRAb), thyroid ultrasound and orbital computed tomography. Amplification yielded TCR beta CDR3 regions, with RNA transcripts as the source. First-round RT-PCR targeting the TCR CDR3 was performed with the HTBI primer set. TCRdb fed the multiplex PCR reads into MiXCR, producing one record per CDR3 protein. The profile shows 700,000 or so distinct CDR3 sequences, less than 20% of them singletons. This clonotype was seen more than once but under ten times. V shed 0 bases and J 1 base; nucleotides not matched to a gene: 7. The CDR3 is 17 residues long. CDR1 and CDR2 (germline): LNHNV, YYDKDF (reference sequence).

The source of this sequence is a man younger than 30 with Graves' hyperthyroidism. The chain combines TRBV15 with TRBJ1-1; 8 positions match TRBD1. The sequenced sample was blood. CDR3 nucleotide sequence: TGTGCCACCAGCAGAGACGCGAAACAGGGGGGGAACACTGAAGCTTTCTTT. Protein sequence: CATSRDAKQGGNTEAFF.